This T cell receptor beta chain was captured in a study of blood T cell repertoires in COVID-19 (dated by TCRdb to the early 2020s). For context, the study as a whole: Samples covering the acute and convalescent phases of COVID-19 were provided by collaborators in the United States, Italy and Spain. The prospective study material was composed of cDNA or gDNA derived from T cells, B-cell-depleted T cells, or PBMCs. Subjects who had been exposed to COVID-19, were actively infected with it, or had recovered from it provided the deeply sampled blood TCRbeta repertoires that made up the dataset. The repertoires were made available in a free public database intended to serve as a resource for research on the immune response to SARS-CoV-2. Samples were obtained from the ongoing ImmuneRACE study (first 160 participants) and from 1,254 subjects provided by 6 global collaborators. The sample metadata nearly always contained a de-identified subject ID, COVID-19 status, age in years and sex. Where available, HLA class I and class II types were taken from metadata supplied by the sample provider and were not determined by assay-based typing.

TCRbeta CDR3 regions were amplified from genomic DNA using the immunoSEQ Assay, a bias-controlled multiplex PCR. The study's own analysis went as follows. The number of nucleated cells in each sample was estimated by amplification of reference gene primers within the assay. Sequence reads were collapsed and filtered to measure the absolute abundance of every unique TCRbeta CDR3 rearrangement. For each sample, productive Simpson clonality was calculated as the square root of Simpson's diversity index across productive rearrangements. TCRdb's version of the immuneACCESS table is confined to in-frame rearrangements and falls short of the full clone set. An unresolved V gene accounts for under half of the shortfall where checked; the remainder is of unknown origin. V, J and clone size are taken as reported in that table, and D and trimming were inferred from the DNA itself. The sample table shows hundreds of thousands of clones, and more than 75% are seen once. The top ten clones comprise roughly 3.4% of the sample.

As for this clone: This receptor's antigen is unknown. Nothing much larger sits one base from this clone, and base qualities are not available.

The CDR3 covers 16 residues, taking in both the cysteine and the phenylalanine. CDR3 DNA is the only sequence kept; it has 48 bases, read in frame from the first base. The germline ends are 18 bases apart after V is trimmed by 3 bases and J by 6 bases. CDR1 and CDR2 are read off the germline V gene as LGHNA and YSLEER. Here is what the overall study found, with its caveats: The quantity of clinical and demographic metadata differed by source and by participant and was supplied without curation.

Samples from volunteer blood donors who had recovered from COVID-19 were contributed by a second Seattle source. The collaborating institutions used their own protocols to collect whole blood in K2EDTA tubes. For TCRbeta analysis, collaborator samples were shipped as frozen whole blood, as isolated PBMCs, or as DNA extracted from either sample type. The sequence was collected from a woman between 18 and 29 years old who had recovered from COVID-19. The V and J segments used are TRBV4-3 and TRBJ2-1; TRBD2 is perhaps the D gene, given 6 matching bases. Sample: peripheral blood. The nucleotides are TGCGCCAGCAGCCACCAATGGAGGGCCGCTCCCAATGAGCAGTTCTTC. This translates into CASSHQWRAAPNEQFF.